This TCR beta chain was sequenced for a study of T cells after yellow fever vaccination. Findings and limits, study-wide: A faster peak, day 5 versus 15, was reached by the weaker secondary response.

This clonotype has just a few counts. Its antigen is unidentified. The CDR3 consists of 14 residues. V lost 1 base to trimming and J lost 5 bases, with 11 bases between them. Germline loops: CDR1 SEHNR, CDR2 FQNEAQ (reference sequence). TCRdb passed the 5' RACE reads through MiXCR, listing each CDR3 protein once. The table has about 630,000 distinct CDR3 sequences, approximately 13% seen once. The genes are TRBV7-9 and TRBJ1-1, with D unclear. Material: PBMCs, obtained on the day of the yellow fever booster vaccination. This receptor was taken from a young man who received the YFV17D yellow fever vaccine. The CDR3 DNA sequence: TGTGCCAGCAGCTTAGATCCTCCCGGGACTGAAGCTTTCTTT. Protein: CASSLDPPGTEAFF.